Listed below are T cell receptor beta chains from one sample, sequenced in a study of a mutant IDH1 vaccine in newly diagnosed glioma. Profiled with immunoSEQ multiplex PCR; TCRdb holds only in-frame clones, not every one. This table holds tens of thousands of clones, approximately 78% found once. No antigen is known for these receptors. Here the sequenced sample was PBMCs, taken from a glioma patient whose treatment included an IDH1 peptide vaccine. Source of these receptors: a man in his forties with glioma. The CDR3 runs from the conserved cysteine through the conserved F or W. The D gene is left open where the match is weak. The size field is filled for only some rows; it gives once, few, many or a size class.

d_call: NA; v_call: TRBV19; clone_size: NA; cdr3_length: 13; j_call: TRBJ1-1; cdr3_aa: CASSIVGLSEAFF; cdr3_nt: TGTGCCAGTAGTATAGTCGGGTTGTCTGAAGCTTTCTTT
d_call: TRBD1; v_call: TRBV6-9; clone_size: NA; cdr3_length: 16; j_call: TRBJ2-5; cdr3_aa: CASSPPGTGKGETQYF; cdr3_nt: TGTGCCAGCAGCCCACCGGGGACAGGGAAGGGGGAGACCCAGTACTTC
d_call: NA; v_call: TRBV12-2; clone_size: NA; cdr3_length: 14; j_call: TRBJ2-1; cdr3_aa: CASRSLEGLNEQFF; cdr3_nt: TGTGCAAGTCGCTCCCTCGAGGGTCTCAATGAGCAGTTCTTC
d_call: NA; v_call: TRBV14; clone_size: NA; cdr3_length: 14; j_call: TRBJ1-6; cdr3_aa: CASKEEAKSSPLHF; cdr3_nt: TGTGCCAGCAAAGAGGAAGCAAAGTCTTCACCCCTCCACTTT
d_call: NA; v_call: TRBV27; clone_size: NA; cdr3_length: 12; j_call: TRBJ1-5; cdr3_aa: CASRTGAGPQHF; cdr3_nt: TGTGCCAGCAGAACAGGTGCAGGACCCCAGCATTTT
d_call: TRBD1; v_call: TRBV27; clone_size: NA; cdr3_length: 16; j_call: TRBJ2-5; cdr3_aa: CASNPGTGLRGETQYF; cdr3_nt: TGTGCCAGCAACCCCGGGACAGGGCTAAGGGGAGAGACCCAGTACTTC
d_call: NA; v_call: TRBV5-4; clone_size: NA; cdr3_length: 16; j_call: TRBJ2-2; cdr3_aa: CASSLGQSHVPGELFF; cdr3_nt: TGTGCCAGCTCCCTAGGACAGTCTCATGTGCCCGGGGAGCTGTTTTTT
d_call: NA; v_call: TRBV18; clone_size: NA; cdr3_length: 14; j_call: TRBJ1-4; cdr3_aa: CASSPQGLNEKLFF; cdr3_nt: TGTGCCAGCTCCCCGCAGGGGCTTAATGAAAAACTGTTTTTT
d_call: TRBD2; v_call: TRBV30; clone_size: NA; cdr3_length: 14; j_call: TRBJ2-1; cdr3_aa: CAWSGTSIANEQFF; cdr3_nt: TGTGCCTGGAGTGGGACTAGCATAGCGAATGAGCAGTTCTTC
d_call: TRBD2; v_call: TRBV4-1; clone_size: once; cdr3_length: 19; j_call: TRBJ2-1; cdr3_aa: CASSKGGLAGVHSYNEQFF; cdr3_nt: TGCGCCAGCAGCAAAGGGGGACTAGCGGGGGTCCACTCCTACAATGAGCAGTTCTTC
d_call: TRBD2; v_call: TRBV7-8; clone_size: NA; cdr3_length: 13; j_call: TRBJ2-7; cdr3_aa: CASALAALNEQYF; cdr3_nt: TGTGCCAGCGCCCTAGCGGCCTTAAACGAGCAGTACTTC
d_call: NA; v_call: TRBV30; clone_size: NA; cdr3_length: 11; j_call: TRBJ1-1; cdr3_aa: CAWSVQQEAFF; cdr3_nt: TGTGCCTGGAGTGTACAACAGGAAGCTTTCTTT
d_call: TRBD2; v_call: TRBV5-4; clone_size: once; cdr3_length: 14; j_call: TRBJ2-5; cdr3_aa: CASSPSGGGETQYF; cdr3_nt: TGTGCCAGCAGCCCAAGCGGGGGAGGGGAGACCCAGTACTTC
d_call: NA; v_call: TRBV6-5; clone_size: NA; cdr3_length: 11; j_call: TRBJ1-1; cdr3_aa: CASQAGTEAFF; cdr3_nt: TGTGCCAGCCAAGCAGGGACTGAAGCTTTCTTT
d_call: NA; v_call: TRBV6-8; clone_size: NA; cdr3_length: 16; j_call: TRBJ2-7; cdr3_aa: CASVPNLETAVGEQYF; cdr3_nt: TGTGCCAGCGTACCAAACCTGGAGACTGCCGTCGGGGAGCAGTACTTC
d_call: NA; v_call: TRBV11-2; clone_size: NA; cdr3_length: 18; j_call: TRBJ2-2; cdr3_aa: CASSLGWPGQRGAGELFF; cdr3_nt: TGTGCCAGCAGCTTAGGGTGGCCGGGACAAAGGGGCGCCGGGGAGCTGTTTTTT
d_call: NA; v_call: TRBV29-1; clone_size: NA; cdr3_length: 14; j_call: TRBJ2-7; cdr3_aa: CSVGGAGETYEQYF; cdr3_nt: TGCAGCGTTGGGGGGGCAGGGGAGACCTACGAGCAGTACTTC
d_call: TRBD1; v_call: TRBV18; clone_size: NA; cdr3_length: 14; j_call: TRBJ2-5; cdr3_aa: CASSPSGQQETQYF; cdr3_nt: TGTGCCAGCTCACCCTCGGGACAGCAAGAGACCCAGTACTTC
d_call: TRBD1; v_call: TRBV27; clone_size: few; cdr3_length: 14; j_call: TRBJ1-2; cdr3_aa: CASSLIGRGSGYTF; cdr3_nt: TGTGCCAGCAGTTTAATAGGCAGGGGGTCTGGCTACACCTTC
d_call: TRBD2; v_call: TRBV19; clone_size: NA; cdr3_length: 15; j_call: TRBJ2-5; cdr3_aa: CASSIVRGGPETQYF; cdr3_nt: TGTGCCAGTAGTATTGTGCGGGGGGGCCCAGAGACCCAGTACTTC
d_call: NA; v_call: TRBV27; clone_size: NA; cdr3_length: 13; j_call: TRBJ2-5; cdr3_aa: CASSLRGAGTQYF; cdr3_nt: TGTGCCAGCAGTTTAAGGGGGGCTGGGACCCAGTACTTC
d_call: TRBD1; v_call: TRBV28; clone_size: NA; cdr3_length: 15; j_call: TRBJ1-2; cdr3_aa: CASSRDRGANYGYTF; cdr3_nt: TGTGCCAGCAGTCGGGACAGGGGAGCTAACTATGGCTACACCTTC
d_call: NA; v_call: TRBV5-1; clone_size: NA; cdr3_length: 12; j_call: TRBJ2-2; cdr3_aa: CASSLATGELFF; cdr3_nt: TGCGCCAGCAGCTTAGCGACCGGGGAGCTGTTTTTT
d_call: NA; v_call: TRBV7-2; clone_size: NA; cdr3_length: 18; j_call: TRBJ1-1; cdr3_aa: CASSARPGASLLNTEAFF; cdr3_nt: TGTGCCAGCAGCGCCCGCCCGGGAGCCTCCCTTTTGAACACTGAAGCTTTCTTT
d_call: TRBD2; v_call: TRBV27; clone_size: NA; cdr3_length: 15; j_call: TRBJ2-7; cdr3_aa: CASSLSSSGMPKQYF; cdr3_nt: TGTGCCAGCAGTTTATCGAGTAGCGGGATGCCGAAGCAGTACTTC
d_call: NA; v_call: TRBV5-1; clone_size: NA; cdr3_length: 15; j_call: TRBJ2-1; cdr3_aa: CASSITGIGYNEQFF; cdr3_nt: TGCGCCAGCAGCATTACAGGGATCGGCTACAATGAGCAGTTCTTC
d_call: TRBD1; v_call: TRBV6-6; clone_size: NA; cdr3_length: 13; j_call: TRBJ2-1; cdr3_aa: CASSYLDRGEQFF; cdr3_nt: TGTGCCAGCAGTTACCTAGACAGGGGTGAGCAGTTCTTC
d_call: TRBD1; v_call: TRBV6-5; clone_size: NA; cdr3_length: 15; j_call: TRBJ2-7; cdr3_aa: CASSLFGTGAGEQYF; cdr3_nt: TGTGCCAGCAGCCTATTTGGGACAGGGGCAGGAGAGCAGTACTTC
d_call: NA; v_call: TRBV4-1; clone_size: few; cdr3_length: 14; j_call: TRBJ2-1; cdr3_aa: CASSLPKRYNEQFF; cdr3_nt: TGCGCCAGCAGCCTACCTAAACGCTACAATGAGCAGTTCTTC
d_call: NA; v_call: TRBV11-2; clone_size: NA; cdr3_length: 14; j_call: TRBJ1-2; cdr3_aa: CASSLVGGNYGYTF; cdr3_nt: TGTGCCAGCAGCTTAGTAGGCGGGAACTATGGCTACACCTTC
d_call: NA; v_call: TRBV30; clone_size: NA; cdr3_length: 15; j_call: TRBJ1-4; cdr3_aa: CAWSVGNSANEKLFF; cdr3_nt: TGTGCCTGGAGTGTGGGGAACTCAGCTAATGAAAAACTGTTTTTT